This section outlines one T cell receptor beta chain sequence together with its context. The antigen remains unidentified. The beta constant-region primer was an equimolar mix of two oligonucleotides covering TRBC1 and TRBC2. A single record per CDR3 protein comes from TCRdb applying MiXCR to the UMI-ligation and nested PCR reads. Of under 150,000 distinct CDR3 sequences in the sample, about a sixth were seen once. V shed 4 bases and J 0 bases; nucleotides not matched to a gene: 3. CDR3 length: 15 residues. Germline CDR1 and CDR2: SGHRS and YFSETQ. The data stem from a study of naive and memory T cell subsets. Study results and caveats: From naive to CM, EM and EMRA, diversity decreased and Gini increased.

Four subsets defined by CD45RA and CD27 were sorted after CD3, CD4, CD8 and live/dead staining. The sequence was obtained from a human donor in good health. Sequencing input: naive CD4+ T cells from blood. This sequence joins TRBV5-1 and TRBJ2-2; TRBD2 matches at 7 bases. This chain's CDR3 is CASSPGGANTGELFF. In DNA form, the CDR3 reads TGCGCCAGCAGCCCGGGGGGAGCGAACACCGGGGAGCTGTTTTTT.